The present TCR beta chain was sequenced within a study of T cells in Graves' hyperthyroidism and ophthalmopathy. Study context: Pretreatment peripheral blood was obtained at initial diagnosis. Study-wide points: Ophthalmopathy prediction by the model preceded onset by a median approximately six months. Peripheral blood also featured most of the thyroid clonotypes expanded above 0.001.

It was RNA transcripts that yielded the amplified TCR beta CDR3 regions. Researchers ran a first-round RT-PCR on the TCR CDR3 using the HTBI primer set. One entry per CDR3 protein results from TCRdb running MiXCR on the multiplex PCR reads. This repertoire shows 700,000 to 850,000 distinct CDR3 sequences, around 40% found once; its top ten account for less than 40%. A patient was excluded if there was uncontrolled infection, other autoimmune disease, pregnancy or lactation. A remark on this clonotype: Its antigen is currently unknown.

Trimming cost V 6 bases and J 11 bases, with 11 bases left between them. The CDR3 loop spans 11 amino acids. Germline V CDR1 and CDR2: SGHVS, FQNEAQ. This TCR was sampled from a woman aged 40 to 50 with Graves' hyperthyroidism. Sequenced material: blood. V gene TRBV7-8 combines with J gene TRBJ1-5; no firm D call. CDR3 sequence reads: CASSSRGAQHF. DNA of the CDR3: TGTGCCAGCAGTTCCAGAGGAGCCCAGCATTTT. Based on the CDR3 plus reference TRBV7-8 and TRBJ1-5, the full variable domain is GAGVSQSPRYKVAKRGQDVALRCDPISGHVSLFWYQQALGQGPEFLTYFQNEAQLDKSGLPSDRFFAERPEGSVSTLKIQRTQQEDSAVYLCASSSRGAQHFGDGTRLSIL.